The next 6 T cell receptor beta chains were all read from a single sample in a study of blood T cells in healthy people across ages. The authors ran a second PCR of roughly 6 to 11 cycles using a sample-barcoded 5' primer and a J-beta primer mix. TCRdb re-called the 5' RACE reads through MiXCR, storing one row per CDR3 protein. The data contain hundreds of thousands of distinct CDR3 sequences, over 45% of them singletons. Sequencing was performed on blood. Receptors originate from a man under 40 in good health.

The gene calls are TRBV27 and TRBJ2-7; 9 bases agree with TRBD1. The CDR3 sequence is 15 residues long. Unmatched junction bases numbered 5, after V lost 2 bases and J lost 3 bases. The germline V gene has CDR1 MNHEY and CDR2 SMNVEV (reference sequence). The CDR3 DNA reads as TGTGCCAGCAGTTTAAGCGGGGACAGGGTCTACGAGCAGTACTTC. It yields the protein CASSLSGDRVYEQYF.

The rearrangement joins TRBV20-1 to TRBJ2-1; tentative D call: TRBD2 (5 bases). With 3 bases removed from V and 8 bases from J, the gap between germline ends came to 17 bases. The CDR3 runs to 14 residues. Per germline, CDR1 DFQATT and CDR2 SNEGSKA (reference sequence). CDR3 nucleotide sequence: TGCAGTGCTAGCCCGACTACTAGGGTCTATGAGCAGTTCTTC. Its translation: CSASPTTRVYEQFF.

The chain joins TRBV20-1 to TRBJ1-2; no reliable D call. V was shortened by 3 bases and J by 2 bases, with 7 bases between the two germline ends. The CDR3 spans 12 residues. Germline-derived CDR1 and CDR2 are DFQATT and SNEGSKA (reference sequence). The CDR3 is CSASIRNYGYTF. In DNA form, the CDR3 reads TGCAGTGCTAGTATTCGGAACTATGGCTACACCTTC.

This clonotype occurred a few times. The chain uses TRBV20-1 and TRBJ1-2; D uncertain. Trimming stripped 0 bases from V and 4 bases from J, with 9 bases between. CDR1 is DFQATT, CDR2 SNEGSKA, per germline (reference sequence). The CDR3 is made up of 13 amino acids. The CDR3 here is CSARDPSGYGYTF. As DNA, the CDR3 is TGCAGTGCTAGAGATCCATCGGGCTATGGCTACACCTTC.

This rearrangement joins TRBV5-6 to TRBJ2-6; 7 nucleotides agree with TRBD2. V lost 5 bases, J lost 0 bases, and 8 bases stayed unmatched. The CDR3 has 17 amino acids. Germline values: CDR1 SGHDT, CDR2 YYEEEE. CDR3 in DNA: TGTGCCAGCAGTAGCGGGTACCAGGACTCTGGGGCCAACGTCCTGACTTTC. This sequence encodes CASSSGYQDSGANVLTF. Complete variable domain (other parts from reference TRBV5-6 and TRBJ2-6): DAGVTQSPTHLIKTRGQQVTLRCSPKSGHDTVSWYQQALGQGPQFIFQYYEEEERQRGNFPDRFSGHQFPNYSSELNVNALLLGDSALYLCASSSGYQDSGANVLTFGAGSRLTVL.

Concerning this clonotype itself: The junction and the germline gene differ at one end; a read error may be behind it. The V and J genes are TRBV3-1 and TRBJ2-4; 13 bases line up with TRBD2. The end of the DNA fits TRBJ2-7 better, so the J call may be wrong. This CDR3 has 16 amino acids. Per the germline V gene, CDR1 is LGHDT and CDR2 is YNNKEL (reference sequence). The CDR3 sequence is CVSSQETSGRSYEQYF. CDR3 nucleotide sequence: TGTGTCAGCAGCCAAGAGACTAGCGGGAGGTCTTACGAGCAGTACTTC.